This T cell receptor (beta chain) was retrieved from a study of blood T cell repertoires in COVID-19. The table came from immunoSEQ multiplex PCR; TCRdb's copy has only in-frame clones and leaves some out. This sample carries over 130,000 clones, approximately 80% of them seen once, and the ten largest clones take roughly 4%. CDR3 size: 18 residues. Germline V gives CDR1 MDHEN, CDR2 SYDVKM. V lost 0 bases and J lost 1; bases outside the gene matches: 9. Sequencing was performed on PBMCs or T cells enriched from blood (not recorded which). The source of this sequence is a man aged 50 to 60 in a cohort exposed to, infected with or recovered from COVID-19 (not recorded which). The chain carries TRBV28 and TRBJ2-5; 9 positions match TRBD2. The CDR3 here is CASSLWVSGGRAQETQYF. DNA of the CDR3: TGTGCCAGCAGTTTATGGGTTTCGGGCGGGAGGGCCCAAGAGACCCAGTACTTC.